The 6 T cell receptor beta chains given below trace back to one sample, sequenced in a study of blood T cell repertoires in COVID-19. Profiling relied on immunoSEQ multiplex PCR, and the TCRdb table lists in-frame clones only, not all of them. The sample has 150,000 to 200,000 clones, more than 75% seen once. What was sequenced was peripheral blood. These TCRs come from a middle-aged man with active or convalescent COVID-19.

The genes are TRBV19 and TRBJ2-1; D is undetermined. V was cut by 10 bases and J by 16 bases, with 20 bases left in between. CDR1 and CDR2 (germline): LNHDA, SQIVND (reference sequence). The CDR3 is 11 amino acids. CDR3 loop: CATQYIDSVFF. The CDR3, as DNA: TGTGCCACCCAGTACATTGATTCCGTATTCTTC. The entire variable domain, with the rest obtained from reference TRBV19 and TRBJ2-1, is as follows: DGGITQSPKYLFRKEGQNVTLSCEQNLNHDAMYWYRQDPGQGLRLIYYSQIVNDFQKGDIAEGYSVSREKKESFPLTVTSAQKNPTAFYLCATQYIDSVFFGPGTRLTVL.

The chain employs TRBV5-1 and TRBJ2-6, with TRBD1 matching over 7 bases. After removal of 3 bases from V and 2 bases from J, the junction contained 2 bases not matched to a gene. Per the germline V gene, CDR1 is SGHRS and CDR2 is YFSETQ. The CDR3 spans 15 residues. The CDR3, as DNA: TGCGCCAGCAGCTCTCAGGGGGCTGGGGCCAACGTCCTGACTTTC. It is translated as CASSSQGAGANVLTF. Full variable domain (remainder filled in from reference TRBV5-1 and TRBJ2-6): KAGVTQTPRYLIKTRGQQVTLSCSPISGHRSVSWYQQTPGQGLQFLFEYFSETQRNKGNFPGRFSGRQFSNSRSEMNVSTLELGDSALYLCASSSQGAGANVLTFGAGSRLTVL.

J is TRBJ2-6 and V is TRBV27, with D hard to call. The CDR3 contains 16 residues. The germline V gene has CDR1 MNHEY and CDR2 SMNVEV (reference sequence). Trimming removed 5 bases at V and 0 bases at J, with 11 bases between. The CDR3 loop reads CASSRNTNSGANVLTF. In nucleotides, the CDR3 is TGTGCCAGCAGTCGAAACACAAACTCTGGGGCCAACGTCCTGACTTTC.

V gene TRBV27 combines with J gene TRBJ1-2; 10 nucleotides match TRBD1. Germline V CDR1 and CDR2: MNHEY, SMNVEV (reference sequence). CDR3 length equals 13 residues. Trimming took 8 bases from V and 3 from J; bases not matched to a gene: 3. The CDR3 bases are TGTGCCAGCGCGACAGGGGGCGACTATGGCTACACCTTC. Amino acid sequence: CASATGGDYGYTF.

J is TRBJ2-1 and V is TRBV4-1; 8 nucleotides match TRBD2. The CDR3 extends over 17 amino acids. The junction had 8 bases not matched to a gene; V was cut back by 0 bases and J by 4 bases. Germline V gives CDR1 MGHRA, CDR2 YSYEKL. The CDR3 bases are TGCGCCAGCAGCCAAGACGCGCCTAGCGGGTTGTACAATGAGCAGTTCTTC. It is translated as CASSQDAPSGLYNEQFF.

The chain recombines TRBV19 with TRBJ1-3; D not certain. Germline CDR1 LNHDA, CDR2 SQIVND (reference sequence). This CDR3 is 15 amino acids long. V lost 6 bases to trimming and J lost 6 bases, with 18 bases between them. The CDR3 DNA follows: TGTGCCAGTAGCACCCCCGTCTCCTATGAAAACACCATATATTTT. Its protein product is CASSTPVSYENTIYF.